These T cell receptor beta chains were read from a single sample in a study of blood T cell repertoires in COVID-19. The data were produced by immunoSEQ multiplex PCR, yet TCRdb's version contains in-frame clones alone and is incomplete. The sample records under 250,000 clones, approximately 85% being singletons. Sequences were obtained from PBMCs or T cells enriched from blood (not recorded which). Source of these receptors: a woman between 45 and 60 years old with acute COVID-19. Each CDR3 is given with its conserved first and last residue. The order of the fields is V gene, D gene, clone size, J gene, CDR3 DNA, CDR3 protein. The D gene is left open where the match is weak. Clone size is given for some rows only: seen once, a few or many times, or a class if the clone is expanded.

>TRBV19|.|.|TRBJ1-3
TGTGCCAGTAGCCGAGAAGGAAACACCATATATTTT
CASSREGNTIYF
>TRBV7-2|.|.|TRBJ2-3
TGTGCCAGCAGCATCCCAGGAGATACGCAGTATTTT
CASSIPGDTQYF
>TRBV7-2|TRBD1|.|TRBJ1-4
TGTGCCAGCAGCGAGGCCCCAGGGGGTTATAATGAAAAACTGTTTTTT
CASSEAPGGYNEKLFF
>TRBV29-1|.|once|TRBJ2-5
TGCAGCGGCGGCAGGGAAGAGACCCAGTACTTC
CSGGREETQYF
>TRBV30|.|.|TRBJ1-5
TGTGCCTGGAGCTACGGACAGAACGGCGAGCCCCAGCATTTT
CAWSYGQNGEPQHF
>TRBV4-1|.|.|TRBJ1-4
TGCGCCAGCAGCTCCGTCGGGGAAAAACTGTTTTTT
CASSSVGEKLFF
>TRBV19|.|.|TRBJ1-5
TGTGCCAGTAGTGGGGGCAGCAATCAGCCCCAGCATTTT
CASSGGSNQPQHF
>TRBV9|TRBD1|.|TRBJ1-1
TGTGCCAGCAGCGAGAGGGGGCTGGGCACTGAAGCTTTCTTT
CASSERGLGTEAFF
>TRBV6-2/TRBV6-3|TRBD2|.|TRBJ2-3
TGTGCCAGCAGTTACTCGATTAGCGGGGCTAGCACAGATACGCAGTATTTT
CASSYSISGASTDTQYF
>TRBV7-2|TRBD1|.|TRBJ1-2
TGTGCCAGCACCGCGACAGGGTTGAACTATGGCTACACCTTC
CASTATGLNYGYTF